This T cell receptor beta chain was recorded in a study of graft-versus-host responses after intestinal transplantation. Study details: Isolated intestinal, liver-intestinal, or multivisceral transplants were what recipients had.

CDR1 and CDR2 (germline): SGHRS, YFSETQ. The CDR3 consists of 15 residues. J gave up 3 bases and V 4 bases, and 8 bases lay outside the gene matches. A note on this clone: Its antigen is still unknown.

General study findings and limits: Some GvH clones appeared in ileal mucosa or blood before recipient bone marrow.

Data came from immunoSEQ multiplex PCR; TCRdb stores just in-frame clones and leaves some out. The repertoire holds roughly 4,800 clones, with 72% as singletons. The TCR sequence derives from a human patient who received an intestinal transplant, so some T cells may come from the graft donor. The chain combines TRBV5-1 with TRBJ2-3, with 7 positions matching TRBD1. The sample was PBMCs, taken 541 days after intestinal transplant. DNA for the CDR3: TGCGCCAGCAGCATCTTACAGGGGCGGACAGATACGCAGTATTTT. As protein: CASSILQGRTDTQYF. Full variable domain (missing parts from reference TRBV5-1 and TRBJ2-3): KAGVTQTPRYLIKTRGQQVTLSCSPISGHRSVSWYQQTPGQGLQFLFEYFSETQRNKGNFPGRFSGRQFSNSRSEMNVSTLELGDSALYLCASSILQGRTDTQYFGPGTRLTVL.